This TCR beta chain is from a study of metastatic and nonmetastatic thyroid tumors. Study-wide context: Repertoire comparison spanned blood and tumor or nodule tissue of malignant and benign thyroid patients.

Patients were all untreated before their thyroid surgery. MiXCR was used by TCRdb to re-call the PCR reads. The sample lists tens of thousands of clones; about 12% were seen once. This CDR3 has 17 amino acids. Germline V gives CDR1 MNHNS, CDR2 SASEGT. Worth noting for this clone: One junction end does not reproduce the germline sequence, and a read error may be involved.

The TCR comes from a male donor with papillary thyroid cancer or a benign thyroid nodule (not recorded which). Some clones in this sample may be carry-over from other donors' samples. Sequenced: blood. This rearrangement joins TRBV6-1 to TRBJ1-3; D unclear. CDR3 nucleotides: TGTGCCAGTAGTGAAGCTTGTGGGCCGGTATCTGGAAACACCATATATTTT. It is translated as CASSEACGPVSGNTIYF.